One and the same sample provided the 25 T cell receptor beta chains below, sequenced in a study of graft-versus-host responses after intestinal transplantation. The antigens for these receptors are not known. The assay was immunoSEQ multiplex PCR, and TCRdb's table has in-frame clones only and misses some. Of around 87,000 clones in the sample, about nine tenths are singletons; the top ten hold roughly 0.4%. The source material was unstimulated CD8+ T cells sorted from spleen or lymph node cells, sampled before transplant. The receptor set was obtained from a human donor who was the organ donor for an intestinal transplant.

This clone came up once. The V gene is TRBV4-2, the J gene TRBJ2-7; TRBD2 might be the D (6 bases). Germline V gives CDR1 LGHNA, CDR2 YNFKEQ. The length of the CDR3 is 15 residues. Trimming took 0 bases from V and 2 from J, leaving 11 bases between them. In DNA, the CDR3 is TGTGCCAGCAGCCAAGAGTTTTCGGGGGCCTACGAGCAGTACTTC. It codes for CASSQEFSGAYEQYF.

This clone has just one count. The chain employs TRBV2 and TRBJ1-2; D unresolved. Germline values: CDR1 SNHLY, CDR2 FYNNEI. The CDR3 extends over 13 amino acids. The V end was cut by 2 bases, the J end by 5 bases, with 9 bases between. CDR3 residues: CASSEYRDYGYTF. The DNA for the CDR3 is TGTGCCAGCAGTGAATACAGAGATTATGGCTACACCTTC.

This chain connects TRBV27 to TRBJ2-1; 11 bases are a match to TRBD2. V dropped 6 bases and J dropped 6; count of bases not matched to a gene: 7. Looked up from germline, CDR1 is MNHEY and CDR2 is SMNVEV (reference sequence). The CDR3 spans 15 residues. The chain's CDR3 is CASRTSGAMINEQFF. The CDR3 DNA reads TGTGCCAGCAGGACTAGCGGGGCCATGATCAATGAGCAGTTCTTC.

V and J are TRBV7-6 and TRBJ2-1; 7 nucleotides match TRBD2. CDR1 and CDR2 (germline): SGHVS, FNYEAQ. CDR3 size: 17 residues. The trim removed 2 bases at V and 3 bases at J, leaving 10 bases unmatched. The CDR3 DNA reads TGTGCCAGCAGCTTAAAATCTTCCGGGGGGAGCTACAATGAGCAGTTCTTC. This encodes CASSLKSSGGSYNEQFF.

The chain has TRBV28 and TRBJ1-2; 7 nucleotides line up with TRBD1. Germline lookup yields CDR1 MDHEN and CDR2 SYDVKM. J was trimmed by 5 bases and V by 6 bases; bases with no gene match: 6. This CDR3 is 13 amino acids long. For the CDR3, the DNA is TGTGCCAGCAGCCAGGGGGGTTATTATGGCTACACCTTC. It is translated as CASSQGGYYGYTF.

This clone appeared a single time. The V gene is TRBV27, the J gene TRBJ2-1, with 9 nucleotides matching TRBD2. Per germline, CDR1 MNHEY and CDR2 SMNVEV (reference sequence). This CDR3 has 15 amino acids. Losses at the gene ends were 1 base for V and 3 bases for J; bases not matched to a gene: 1. The CDR3 loop reads CASSLYSGGYNEQFF. CDR3 DNA: TGTGCCAGCAGTTTATATAGCGGGGGCTACAATGAGCAGTTCTTC.

This chain links TRBV18 with TRBJ1-5; TRBD1 aligns across 9 bases. The junction had 7 bases not matched to a gene; V was cut back by 3 bases and J by 7 bases. Germline-derived CDR1 and CDR2 are KGHSH and LQKENI. This CDR3 has 15 amino acids. The CDR3 coding sequence is TGTGCCAGCTCACCGGGTGACAGGGGGTGGCAGCCCCAGCATTTT. It specifies CASSPGDRGWQPQHF.

This clone was seen a few times. The chain has TRBV2 and TRBJ2-3, with D unresolved. CDR1 is SNHLY and CDR2 is FYNNEI in the germline V gene. The V end was cut by 6 bases, the J end by 2 bases, with 6 bases between. The CDR3 spans 12 residues. The CDR3 DNA reads TGTGCCAGCAGGAGATACACAGATACGCAGTATTTT. This sequence encodes CASRRYTDTQYF.

The rearrangement links TRBV9 to TRBJ2-3, with no clear D. The CDR3 totals 12 residues. Per the germline V gene, CDR1 is SGDLS and CDR2 is YYNGEE. V dropped 4 bases and J dropped 4 bases, with 7 bases sitting between them. CDR3 sequence: CASSSIPDTQYF. CDR3 DNA: TGTGCCAGCAGCTCAATCCCAGATACGCAGTATTTT.

This chain links TRBV4-1 with TRBJ2-2, with 11 nucleotides matching TRBD2. J was trimmed by 9 bases and V by 1 base; bases with no gene match: 13. This CDR3 has 18 amino acids. In germline, CDR1 is MGHRA, CDR2 YSYEKL. This chain's CDR3 is CASSQGSGLADAARELFF. The CDR3 nucleotides read TGCGCCAGCAGCCAAGGCTCGGGACTAGCGGACGCCGCCCGGGAGCTGTTTTTT.

DNA of the CDR3: TGTGCCAGCAGCTTAGGAAGTCCCGGGGGGAACACAGATACGCAGTATTTT. Residues: CASSLGSPGGNTDTQYF. The V call is TRBV7-2, the J call TRBJ2-3, with 7 positions matching TRBD2. V lost 1 base and J lost 2; bases outside the gene matches: 9. The CDR3 loop spans 17 amino acids. Per the germline V gene, CDR1 is SGHTA and CDR2 is FQGNSA.

V is TRBV27 and J is TRBJ1-2, with D perhaps matching TRBD1 (5 bases). This CDR3 spans 14 amino acids. The germline V and J ends were trimmed by 6 bases and 8 bases, with 19 bases remaining between them. Germline V gene lookup returns CDR1 MNHEY and CDR2 SMNVEV (reference sequence). The CDR3 bases are TGTGCCAGCAGCGCGTTCGTGGAGGGGCGCGGCTACACCTTC. Translation gives CASSAFVEGRGYTF.

The gene calls are TRBV7-9 and TRBJ1-2, with 9 bases that match TRBD1. Germline V CDR1 and CDR2: SEHNR, FQNEAQ (reference sequence). CDR3 length: 15 residues. V gave up 3 bases and J gave up 4 bases; unmatched junction bases: 6. CDR3: CASSLETGGSYGYTF. The DNA for the CDR3 is TGTGCCAGCAGCTTGGAGACAGGGGGTTCCTATGGCTACACCTTC.

The chain uses TRBV11-1 and TRBJ2-1; 11 bases fit TRBD2. Germline lookup yields CDR1 SGHAT and CDR2 FQDESV (reference sequence). V was pared by 3 bases and J by 0 bases, with 4 bases of the junction left unmatched. This CDR3 is 17 amino acids long. CDR3: CASSFSGLAASYNEQFF. The CDR3 bases are TGTGCCAGCAGCTTCTCGGGACTAGCGGCCTCCTACAATGAGCAGTTCTTC. Looking up the rest from reference TRBV11-1 and TRBJ2-1 gives the full variable domain: EAEVAQSPRYKITEKSQAVAFWCDPISGHATLYWYRQILGQGPELLVQFQDESVVDDSQLPKDRFSAERLKGVDSTLKIQPAELGDSAMYLCASSFSGLAASYNEQFFGPGTRLTVL.

The genes are TRBV27 and TRBJ2-7; tentatively, D is TRBD2 (5 bases). Germline loops: CDR1 MNHEY, CDR2 SMNVEV (reference sequence). CDR3 length: 15 residues. V lost 5 bases, J lost 2 bases, and 16 bases lay in between. CDR3 DNA sequence: TGTGCCAGCAGTCGACGCGGACTGGGTCCCTACGAGCAGTACTTC. It codes for CASSRRGLGPYEQYF.

This chain joins TRBV9 and TRBJ2-2; the D gene is possibly TRBD2 (7 bases). Trimming removed 7 bases from V and 3 bases from J, with 13 bases in between. The CDR3 has 14 amino acids. In germline, CDR1 is SGDLS, CDR2 YYNGEE. CDR3 protein: CASGGAGYTGELFF. The CDR3 DNA sequence: TGTGCCAGCGGGGGGGCTGGTTACACCGGGGAGCTGTTTTTT.

A remark on this clone: One end of the junction does not line up with germline, which may come from a read error. The chain employs TRBV28 and TRBJ2-7; a weak D match, TRBD2 (5 bases). This CDR3 region has 14 residues. Looked up from germline, CDR1 is MDHEN and CDR2 is SYDVKM. CDR3 sequence: CASSFTAGMARKDF. CDR3 coding DNA: TGTGCCAGCAGCTTCACAGCCGGGATGGCGCGCAAGGACTTC.

The chain uses TRBV7-2 and TRBJ1-3; D perhaps matches TRBD1 (5 bases). There are 15 residues in the CDR3. The germline V gene encodes CDR1 SGHTA and CDR2 FQGNSA. V was trimmed by 1 base and J by 2 bases, leaving 9 bases between them. CDR3 bases: TGTGCCAGCAGCTTAGAGCCCAGGGCTGGAAACACCATATATTTT. It specifies CASSLEPRAGNTIYF.

The gene calls are TRBV5-1 and TRBJ2-7; D possibly corresponds to TRBD1 (6 bases). V lost 2 bases, J lost 3 bases, and 9 bases lay in between. The CDR3 extends over 13 amino acids. Germline loops: CDR1 SGHRS, CDR2 YFSETQ. The CDR3 sequence: CASSFTTGYEQYF. The CDR3 nucleotides read TGCGCCAGCAGCTTCACGACAGGCTACGAGCAGTACTTC. The complete variable domain, with remaining parts taken from reference TRBV5-1 and TRBJ2-7, reads KAGVTQTPRYLIKTRGQQVTLSCSPISGHRSVSWYQQTPGQGLQFLFEYFSETQRNKGNFPGRFSGRQFSNSRSEMNVSTLELGDSALYLCASSFTTGYEQYFGPGTRLTVT.

The J gene is TRBJ2-7, the V gene TRBV9; D may be TRBD1 (6 bases). The germline V and J ends were trimmed by 3 bases and 2 bases, with 9 bases remaining between them. There are 13 residues in the CDR3. Germline CDR1 is SGDLS and CDR2 is YYNGEE. Here the CDR3 reads CASSEQGTYEQYF. For the CDR3, the DNA is TGTGCCAGCAGCGAACAGGGCACCTACGAGCAGTACTTC.

The rearrangement links TRBV27 to TRBJ2-3, with D possibly matching TRBD1 (5 bases). The CDR3 contains 15 residues. Germline lookup yields CDR1 MNHEY and CDR2 SMNVEV (reference sequence). Trimming shortened V by 2 bases and J by 2 bases, and 11 bases separated the two germline ends. CDR3 residues: CASSLGDSNTDTQYF. Written as DNA, the CDR3 is TGTGCCAGCAGTTTAGGTGACAGCAACACAGATACGCAGTATTTT.

The chain has TRBV27 and TRBJ2-7, with a weak D call TRBD1 (6 bases). V lost 2 bases, J lost 2 bases, and 13 bases lay in between. CDR1 is MNHEY, CDR2 SMNVEV, per germline (reference sequence). CDR3 length: 15 amino acids. CDR3 in DNA: TGTGCCAGCAGTTTAGGGCAGGGGAACACCTACGAGCAGTACTTC. The encoded protein is CASSLGQGNTYEQYF.

This chain connects TRBV5-1 to TRBJ2-7; D gene uncertain. The CDR3 runs to 13 residues. Trimming took off 1 base at V and 2 bases at J, with 7 bases between the two ends. Germline CDR1 reads SGHRS; CDR2 reads YFSETQ. This CDR3 is CASSLQVTYEQYF. The CDR3 DNA reads as TGCGCCAGCAGCTTGCAGGTTACCTACGAGCAGTACTTC. Filled out from reference TRBV5-1 and TRBJ2-7, the complete variable domain reads KAGVTQTPRYLIKTRGQQVTLSCSPISGHRSVSWYQQTPGQGLQFLFEYFSETQRNKGNFPGRFSGRQFSNSRSEMNVSTLELGDSALYLCASSLQVTYEQYFGPGTRLTVT.

The gene calls are TRBV6-6 and TRBJ2-7, with D possibly matching TRBD2 (6 bases). The length of the CDR3 is 12 residues. CDR1 is MNHNY, CDR2 SVGAGI, per germline (reference sequence). V was trimmed by 8 bases and J by 4 bases, leaving 12 bases between them. The CDR3 DNA reads as TGTGCCAGCGGGGGGTCTATGTACGAGCAGTACTTC. It encodes CASGGSMYEQYF.

The genes are TRBV5-1 and TRBJ1-6; 7 bases are a match to TRBD1. The junction had 10 bases not matched to a gene; V was cut back by 2 bases and J by 11 bases. The CDR3 runs 15 residues. Looked up from germline, CDR1 is SGHRS and CDR2 is YFSETQ. CDR3 nucleotide sequence: TGCGCCAGCAGCTTAAGGACAGGAAAAAGGCCACCCCTCCACTTT. Translation: CASSLRTGKRPPLHF.